Following are 28 T cell receptor beta chains from one sample sequenced in a study of shared clonotypes between healthy human individuals. TCRdb's table, derived via immunoSEQ multiplex PCR, lists solely in-frame clones and lacks some. In the table there are around 1,100,000 clones, roughly 80% of which are singletons. Material for sequencing was memory CD4+ T cells from PBMCs. The subset is: CD45RA-negative fraction. The receptor source for this set is a man younger than 35 in good health. Some clones in this sample may be carry-over from other donors' samples.

V gene TRBV27 combines with J gene TRBJ2-7; TRBD2 aligns across 7 bases. Looked up from germline, CDR1 is MNHEY and CDR2 is SMNVEV (reference sequence). Trimming took 6 bases from V and 2 from J; bases not matched to a gene: 10. CDR3 length equals 15 residues. The DNA for the CDR3 is TGTGCCAGCAGACCTACGACTAGCAAGACCTACGAGCAGTACTTC. This encodes CASRPTTSKTYEQYF.

This chain connects TRBV2 to TRBJ1-1, with D tentatively TRBD1 (6 bases). The V end lost 5 bases, the J end lost 5 bases, and 15 bases lay between the germline ends. Germline CDR1 is SNHLY and CDR2 is FYNNEI. This CDR3 spans 14 amino acids. The CDR3 nucleotides read TGTGCCAGCAGTAACTGGGGGGCGCAAACTGAAGCTTTCTTT. This sequence encodes CASSNWGAQTEAFF.

J is TRBJ2-5 and V is TRBV28; 8 bases align to TRBD2. CDR1 is MDHEN, CDR2 SYDVKM, per germline. The junction had 6 bases not matched to a gene; V was cut back by 5 bases and J by 4 bases. This CDR3 has 14 amino acids. The CDR3 region has the DNA TGTGCCAGCAGTCAGCTAGCGGGCCTAGAGACCCAGTACTTC. Translation gives CASSQLAGLETQYF.

In this sample, this clone turned up once. The genes are TRBV11-2 and TRBJ2-7; D is perhaps TRBD1 or TRBD2 (5 bases each). The CDR3 has 13 amino acids. The ends were cut back, 0 bases at V and 9 bases at J, with 12 bases in the middle. Germline assignment: CDR1 SGHAT and CDR2 FQNNGV. The CDR3 protein is CASSLDLGDGQYF. The CDR3 DNA reads as TGTGCCAGCAGCTTAGATCTGGGGGACGGGCAGTACTTC.

The chain couples TRBV7-2 to TRBJ1-4, with D tentatively TRBD1 (5 bases). CDR1 SGHTA and CDR2 FQGNSA come from the germline V gene. The CDR3 loop spans 16 amino acids. Trimming took 5 bases from V and 4 from J, leaving 17 bases between them. The CDR3 here is CASSGPTTGYNEKLFF. CDR3 sequence (DNA): TGTGCCAGCAGCGGGCCCACTACAGGCTATAATGAAAAACTGTTTTTT. Together with reference TRBV7-2 and TRBJ1-4, the CDR3 gives the full variable domain: GAGVSQSPSNKVTEKGKDVELRCDPISGHTALYWYRQSLGQGLEFLIYFQGNSAPDKSGLPSDRFSAERTGGSVSTLTIQRTQQEDSAVYLCASSGPTTGYNEKLFFGSGTQLSVL.

The chain uses TRBV9 and TRBJ2-7, with D perhaps matching TRBD1 (5 bases). The V and J ends lost 3 bases and 4 bases respectively, with 14 bases between them. Germline V CDR1 and CDR2: SGDLS, YYNGEE. This CDR3 is built from 14 residues. The CDR3 here is CASSGPQGAYEQYF. CDR3 DNA: TGTGCCAGCAGCGGCCCTCAGGGTGCGTACGAGCAGTACTTC.

The CDR3 DNA is TGTGCCTGGAGAAACCGGGACAGGGCGTTCGAGACCCAGTACTTC. It encodes CAWRNRDRAFETQYF. The chain uses TRBV30 and TRBJ2-5; 9 bases are shared with TRBD1. CDR3 length: 15 amino acids. CDR1 is GTSNPN, CDR2 SVGIG, per germline (reference sequence). J was trimmed by 5 bases and V by 3 bases; bases with no gene match: 10.

The chain links TRBV18 to TRBJ2-3; D may be TRBD2 (6 bases). Trimming shortened V by 6 bases and J by 4 bases, and 14 bases separated the two germline ends. CDR3 length: 14 residues. Germline loops: CDR1 KGHSH, CDR2 LQKENI. The CDR3 spells CASSRGGVADTQYF. The DNA of the CDR3 is TGTGCCAGCTCTCGAGGAGGGGTGGCAGATACGCAGTATTTT. The whole variable domain, remainder taken from reference TRBV18 and TRBJ2-3, is NAGVMQNPRHLVRRRGQEARLRCSPMKGHSHVYWYRQLPEEGLKFMVYLQKENIIDESGMPKERFSAEFPKEGPSILRIQQVVRGDSAAYFCASSRGGVADTQYFGPGTRLTVL.

Many counts were recorded for this clone. The same CDR3 also results from other DNA sequences found in this sample. The chain couples TRBV28 to TRBJ2-7, with 10 bases identical to TRBD1. Looked up from germline, CDR1 is MDHEN and CDR2 is SYDVKM. The CDR3 has 15 residues. After removal of 2 bases from V and 2 bases from J, the junction contained 3 bases not matched to a gene. The CDR3 spells CASSLAGQGTYEQYF. The DNA of the CDR3 is TGTGCCAGCAGTTTAGCGGGACAGGGGACCTACGAGCAGTACTTC. The full variable domain, rest sourced from reference TRBV28 and TRBJ2-7, is DVKVTQSSRYLVKRTGEKVFLECVQDMDHENMFWYRQDPGLGLRLIYFSYDVKMKEKGDIPEGYSVSREKKERFSLILESASTNQTSMYLCASSLAGQGTYEQYFGPGTRLTVT.

This clone was observed a few times. This chain links TRBV6-9 with TRBJ1-5; D perhaps matches TRBD1 (5 bases). The CDR3 is 14 residues long. The germline CDR1 and CDR2 sequences are MNHGY and SVAAGI. V was trimmed by 11 bases and J by 0 bases, leaving 14 bases between them. CDR3 protein: CAWGRLYSNQPQHF. In DNA form, the CDR3 reads TGTGCCTGGGGCAGGCTCTATAGCAATCAGCCCCAGCATTTT.

The CDR3 DNA reads TGTGCCAGTAGTGGATGGGACAGGGGTGCGGGGCAGCCCCAGCATTTT. It encodes CASSGWDRGAGQPQHF. V usage is TRBV19 and J usage is TRBJ1-5; 10 bases are shared with TRBD1. V dropped 5 bases and J dropped 7; count of bases not matched to a gene: 11. The CDR3 extends over 16 amino acids. Germline V CDR1 and CDR2: LNHDA, SQIVND (reference sequence).

V is TRBV7-2 and J is TRBJ1-1; perhaps TRBD1 as D (5 bases). CDR3 length equals 15 residues. CDR1 is SGHTA and CDR2 is FQGNSA in the germline V gene. Trimming shortened V by 2 bases and J by 6 bases, and 16 bases separated the two germline ends. The CDR3 reads CASSLKRGWGSEAFF. The CDR3 DNA reads TGTGCCAGCAGCTTAAAACGGGGGTGGGGTTCTGAAGCTTTCTTT. The full variable domain, in which reference TRBV7-2 and TRBJ1-1 provide the parts outside the CDR3, is GAGVSQSPSNKVTEKGKDVELRCDPISGHTALYWYRQSLGQGLEFLIYFQGNSAPDKSGLPSDRFSAERTGGSVSTLTIQRTQQEDSAVYLCASSLKRGWGSEAFFGQGTRLTVV.

The V call is TRBV18, the J call TRBJ2-5; D unclear. CDR1 and CDR2 (germline): KGHSH, LQKENI. V lost 2 bases and J 1 base, leaving 8 bases between the germline ends. There are 14 residues in the CDR3. The CDR3 coding sequence is TGTGCCAGCTCACCAGGACCAGGCCAAGAGACCCAGTACTTC. It translates to CASSPGPGQETQYF.

This clone appeared a single time. The V gene is TRBV7-3, the J gene TRBJ2-1; D is undetermined. Per the germline V gene, CDR1 is SGHTA and CDR2 is FQGTGA. The CDR3 spans 14 residues. V lost 3 bases and J lost 7, with 13 bases in between. CDR3 sequence reads: CASSFSLNGNEQFF. The CDR3 coding sequence is TGTGCCAGCAGCTTCAGCCTGAATGGGAATGAGCAGTTCTTC.

This sequence joins TRBV6-1 and TRBJ2-3; 10 bases map to TRBD1. Germline V gene lookup returns CDR1 MNHNS and CDR2 SASEGT. V was clipped by 4 bases and J by 3 bases; unmatched bases: 7. The length of the CDR3 is 16 residues. CDR3 in amino acids: CASSVRDRGGTDTQYF. CDR3 nucleotide sequence: TGTGCCAGCAGTGTAAGGGACAGGGGAGGTACAGATACGCAGTATTTT.

The CDR3 nucleotides read TGTGCCAGCAGCCCTCCCGGACTAGCGGGGGGGGCTGGGGCCAACGTCCTGACTTTC. It specifies CASSPPGLAGGAGANVLTF. This chain uses TRBV14 with TRBJ2-6; 15 bases fit TRBD2. There are 19 residues in the CDR3. Per germline, CDR1 SGHDN and CDR2 FVKESK. The V segment lost 4 bases and the J segment 2 bases; nucleotides outside the gene matches: 6. Combining the CDR3 with reference TRBV14 and TRBJ2-6 gives the whole variable domain EAGVTQFPSHSVIEKGQTVTLRCDPISGHDNLYWYRRVMGKEIKFLLHFVKESKQDESGMPNNRFLAERTGGTYSTLKVQPAELEDSGVYFCASSPPGLAGGAGANVLTFGAGSRLTVL.

The V and J genes are TRBV15 and TRBJ2-7, with a tentative D call TRBD1 (6 bases). CDR3 length: 16 amino acids. CDR1 and CDR2 (germline): LNHNV, YYDKDF (reference sequence). Trimming pared 1 base from V and 0 bases from J, leaving 13 bases between. In DNA form, the CDR3 reads TGTGCCACCAGCAGAGGTAGCAGGGGTGCCTCCTACGAGCAGTACTTC. Amino acids: CATSRGSRGASYEQYF.

This sequence joins TRBV27 and TRBJ1-5; D not certain. The length of the CDR3 is 15 residues. Germline V gives CDR1 MNHEY, CDR2 SMNVEV (reference sequence). V gave up 3 bases and J gave up 1 base, with 10 bases separating them. CDR3 residues: CASSLAGISNQPQHF. The CDR3 DNA is TGTGCCAGCAGTTTGGCGGGGATAAGCAATCAGCCCCAGCATTTT.

The chain combines TRBV5-1 with TRBJ2-1; D unresolved. The CDR3 sequence is 18 residues long. Germline CDR1 SGHRS, CDR2 YFSETQ. The V end was cut by 0 bases, the J end by 7 bases, with 23 bases between. CDR3 in amino acids: CASSLASYPSLSRNEQFF. DNA of the CDR3: TGCGCCAGCAGCTTGGCCTCCTATCCCTCCCTTTCCCGAAATGAGCAGTTCTTC.

This clone was seen more than once but under ten times. V usage is TRBV15 and J usage is TRBJ2-5; D is perhaps TRBD1 (5 bases). V was pared by 0 bases and J by 2 bases, with 10 bases between. This CDR3 region has 15 residues. Germline CDR1 reads LNHNV; CDR2 reads YYDKDF (reference sequence). Here the CDR3 DNA reads TGTGCCACCAGCAGAGAGGATCCAGGGCAAGAGACCCAGTACTTC. It yields the protein CATSREDPGQETQYF.

The gene calls are TRBV27 and TRBJ2-5; possibly TRBD2 for D (7 bases). The CDR3 loop spans 14 amino acids. Germline V gene lookup returns CDR1 MNHEY and CDR2 SMNVEV (reference sequence). Between the trimmed V and J ends, which lost 5 bases and 5 bases, there was a span of 15 bases. The CDR3 nucleotides are TGTGCCAGCAGTACTCAGGGGAGGGGGGAGACCCAGTACTTC. Protein: CASSTQGRGETQYF.

The chain recombines TRBV15 with TRBJ2-6, with D perhaps matching TRBD1 (5 bases). This CDR3 region has 16 residues. Trimming shortened V by 1 base and J by 2 bases, and 9 bases separated the two germline ends. The germline V gene encodes CDR1 LNHNV and CDR2 YYDKDF (reference sequence). The CDR3 DNA sequence: TGTGCCACCAGCAGAGGCGCAGGGACTGGGGCCAACGTCCTGACTTTC. It yields the protein CATSRGAGTGANVLTF.

As for this clone: This CDR3 is also generated by other DNA sequences in the sample. V is TRBV5-1 and J is TRBJ2-5, with D perhaps assigned TRBD1 or TRBD2 (5 bases each). The CDR3 consists of 13 residues. Trimming took off 2 bases at V and 4 bases at J, with 9 bases between the two ends. Germline V gene sequence: CDR1 SGHRS, CDR2 YFSETQ. Here the CDR3 DNA reads TGCGCCAGCAGCTTAGGGGCGGGAGAGACCCAGTACTTC. Translation: CASSLGAGETQYF.

The V gene is TRBV29-1, the J gene TRBJ1-4, with D possibly TRBD1 on 5 matching bases. The CDR3 totals 13 residues. Germline assignment: CDR1 SQVTM and CDR2 ANQGSEA. Trimming pared 5 bases from V and 5 bases from J, leaving 12 bases between. This CDR3 reads CSVTGEANEKLFF. The CDR3 nucleotides read TGCAGCGTTACAGGAGAGGCGAATGAAAAACTGTTTTTT.

This chain connects TRBV11-2 to TRBJ2-3; maybe TRBD1 (6 bases). Trimming removed 5 bases at V and 1 base at J, with 16 bases between. Germline V gives CDR1 SGHAT, CDR2 FQNNGV. The CDR3 covers 16 residues. In nucleotides, the CDR3 is TGTGCCAGCAGCCACATGGTGGGGGCTCGCACAGATACGCAGTATTTT. As protein: CASSHMVGARTDTQYF.

Ten or more counts support this clone. This chain joins TRBV10-1 and TRBJ1-4; D may be TRBD1 (6 bases). Germline V lookup: CDR1 WNHNN, CDR2 SYGVQD (reference sequence). The CDR3 has 16 residues. V was clipped by 4 bases and J by 4 bases, with 16 bases between them. The CDR3 sequence: CASSVKGGRNNEKLFF. The CDR3 nucleotides read TGCGCCAGCAGTGTTAAGGGGGGGAGGAATAATGAAAAACTGTTTTTT.

The V call is TRBV7-2, the J call TRBJ2-5; the match to TRBD2 covers 15 bases. The junction had 3 bases not matched to a gene; V was cut back by 5 bases and J by 5 bases. This CDR3 is built from 15 residues. CDR1 and CDR2 (germline): SGHTA, FQGNSA. The CDR3 region is CASSRGTSGRETQYF. As DNA, the CDR3 is TGTGCCAGCAGCCGGGGGACTAGCGGGAGGGAGACCCAGTACTTC.

The CDR3 bases are TGTGCCAGCAGCTACGGGACAGCGAGCACAGATACGCAGTATTTT. Residues: CASSYGTASTDTQYF. The chain uses TRBV7-2 and TRBJ2-3; 7 nucleotides line up with TRBD1. V was clipped by 4 bases and J by 0 bases; unmatched bases: 4. CDR3 size: 15 residues. Germline CDR1 reads SGHTA; CDR2 reads FQGNSA.